This entry is about one T cell receptor beta chain. The antigen it binds to is not known. Base qualities are not recorded, but no much larger clone differs from it by a single base. TCRbeta CDR3 regions were amplified from genomic DNA by means of the immunoSEQ Assay, a bias-controlled multiplex PCR. As for how the authors treated the data: Within the assay, amplification of reference gene primers was used to estimate how many nucleated cells each sample contained. To quantify the absolute abundance of each unique TCRbeta CDR3 rearrangement, sequence reads were collapsed and filtered. For each sample, productive Simpson clonality was calculated as the square root of Simpson's diversity index across productive rearrangements. TCRdb's version of the immuneACCESS table is confined to in-frame rearrangements and falls short of the full clone set. An unresolved V gene accounts for under half of the shortfall where checked; the remainder is of unknown origin. V, J and clone size derive from that table, while D and trimming were established from the DNA sequence. Within this sample are about 200,000 clones, with 80% to 90% of them counted one time only. The ten most abundant clones make up approximately 6% of the sample.

Collaborating institutions collected whole blood in K2EDTA tubes following their own protocols. Collaborator samples were shipped for TCRbeta analysis as frozen whole blood, isolated PBMCs, or DNA extracted from either sample type. The junction carries 10 bases between V and J, which are trimmed by 5 bases and 1 base respectively. The CDR3 runs 14 residues from the cysteine to the phenylalanine. The entry retains the CDR3 DNA only, 42 bases that are in frame from base 1. The germline V gene (reference sequence) supplies CDR1 LGHDT and CDR2 YNNKEL. These data belong to a study of blood T cell repertoires in COVID-19 (dated by TCRdb to between 2020 and 2021). About the study as a whole: Samples covering the acute and convalescent phases of COVID-19 were provided by collaborators in the United States, Italy and Spain. The material from the prospective study consisted of cDNA or gDNA derived from T cells, B-cell-depleted T cells, or PBMCs. Subjects who had been exposed to COVID-19, were actively infected with it, or had recovered from it provided the deeply sampled blood TCRbeta repertoires that made up the dataset. The repertoires were released in a freely available public database intended as a resource for research on the immune response to SARS-CoV-2. Samples were obtained from the ongoing ImmuneRACE study (first 160 participants) and from about 1,300 subjects provided by 6 global collaborators. Nearly every sample came with metadata listing a de-identified subject ID, COVID-19 status, age in years and sex. Where available, HLA class I and class II types were taken from metadata supplied by the sample provider and were not determined by assay-based typing.

General findings and caveats noted by the study authors: The quantity of clinical and demographic metadata differed by source and by participant and was supplied without curation.

Material: peripheral blood. The source of this sequence is a man older than 75 with acute or convalescent COVID-19. The V gene is TRBV3-1 (or the pseudogene TRBV3-2) and the J gene is TRBJ2-3; a weak D assignment points to TRBD1 (6 bases agree). CDR3 sequence: CASSTGLRTDTQYF. The DNA sequence is as follows: TGTGCCAGCAGCACAGGGTTGCGCACAGATACGCAGTATTTT.